This TCR beta chain is from a study of blood T cell repertoires in COVID-19. Turning to the study itself: Acute-phase and convalescent COVID-19 samples originated in the United States, Italy and Spain. PBMCs, B-cell-depleted T cells, or T cells were the source of the cDNA or gDNA that made up the material.

Participants reported their clinical history, and cohort assignment relied on those reports. This CDR3 has 14 amino acids. CDR1 is SQVTM, CDR2 ANQGSEA, per germline. V shed 3 bases and J 5 bases; nucleotides not matched to a gene: 8. TCRdb's copy holds only in-frame clones and misses some; the assay was immunoSEQ multiplex PCR. The table records 200,000 to 300,000 clones, 90% of them present only once. This chain links TRBV29-1 with TRBJ2-3; TRBD2 matches 7 bases. Source material: PBMCs or T cells enriched from blood (not recorded which). This sequence originates from a man over 45 who had been exposed to COVID-19. The CDR3: CSVEGEGRKDTQYF. As DNA, the CDR3 is TGCAGCGTTGAGGGGGAGGGCCGTAAAGATACGCAGTATTTT.